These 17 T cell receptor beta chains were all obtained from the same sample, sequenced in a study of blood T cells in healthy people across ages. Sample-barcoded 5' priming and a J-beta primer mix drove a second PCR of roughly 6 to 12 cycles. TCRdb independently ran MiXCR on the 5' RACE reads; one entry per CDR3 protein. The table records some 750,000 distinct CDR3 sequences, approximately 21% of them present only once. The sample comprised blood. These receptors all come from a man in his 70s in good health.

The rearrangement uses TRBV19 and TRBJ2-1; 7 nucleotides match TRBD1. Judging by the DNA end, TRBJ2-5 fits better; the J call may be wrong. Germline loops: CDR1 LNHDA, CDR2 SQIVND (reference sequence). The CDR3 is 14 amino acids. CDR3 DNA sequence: TGTGCCAGTAGTACCGGACAGGTGGGAGAGACCCAGTACTTC. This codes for CASSTGQVGETQYF.

The chain's CDR3 is CAWSREVGEAFF. CDR3 nucleotides: TGTGCCTGGAGTCGGGAAGTTGGTGAAGCTTTCTTT. This chain connects TRBV30 to TRBJ1-1; D gene ambiguous. CDR3 length: 12 amino acids. Germline CDR1 GTSNPN, CDR2 SVGIG (reference sequence). V was cut by 2 bases and J by 7 bases, with 11 bases left in between.

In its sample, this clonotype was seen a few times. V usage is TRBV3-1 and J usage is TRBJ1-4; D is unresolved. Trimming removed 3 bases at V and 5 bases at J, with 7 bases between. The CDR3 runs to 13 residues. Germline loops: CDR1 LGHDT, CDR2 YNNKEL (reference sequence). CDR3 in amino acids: CASSQWTNEKLFF. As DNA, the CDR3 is TGTGCCAGCAGCCAGTGGACGAATGAAAAACTGTTTTTT.

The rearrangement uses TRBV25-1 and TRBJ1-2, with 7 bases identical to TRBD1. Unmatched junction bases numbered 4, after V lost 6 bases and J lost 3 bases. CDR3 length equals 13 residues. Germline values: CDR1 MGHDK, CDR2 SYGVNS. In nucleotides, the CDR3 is TGTGCCAGCAGAGGACAGGCGGACTATGGCTACACCTTC. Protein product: CASRGQADYGYTF.

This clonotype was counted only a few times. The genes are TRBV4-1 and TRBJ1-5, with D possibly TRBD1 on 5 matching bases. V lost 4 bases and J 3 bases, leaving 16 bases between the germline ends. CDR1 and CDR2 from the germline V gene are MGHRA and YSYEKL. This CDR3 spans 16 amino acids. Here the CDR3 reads CASSPGEGRHNQPQHF. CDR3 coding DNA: TGCGCCAGCAGCCCTGGGGAGGGGCGCCACAATCAGCCCCAGCATTTT.

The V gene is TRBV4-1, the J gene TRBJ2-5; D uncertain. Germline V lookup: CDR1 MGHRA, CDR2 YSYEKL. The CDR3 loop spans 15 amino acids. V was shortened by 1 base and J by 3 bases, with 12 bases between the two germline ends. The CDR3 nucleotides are TGCGCCAGCAGCCAAGCGGCGGTTAGCAAAGAGACCCAGTACTTC. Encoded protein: CASSQAAVSKETQYF.

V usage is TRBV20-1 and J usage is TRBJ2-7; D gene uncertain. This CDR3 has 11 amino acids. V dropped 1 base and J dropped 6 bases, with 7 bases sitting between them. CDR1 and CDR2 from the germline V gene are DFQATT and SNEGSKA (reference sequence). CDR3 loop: CSARASSEQYF. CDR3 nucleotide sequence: TGCAGTGCTAGAGCCTCAAGCGAGCAGTACTTC.

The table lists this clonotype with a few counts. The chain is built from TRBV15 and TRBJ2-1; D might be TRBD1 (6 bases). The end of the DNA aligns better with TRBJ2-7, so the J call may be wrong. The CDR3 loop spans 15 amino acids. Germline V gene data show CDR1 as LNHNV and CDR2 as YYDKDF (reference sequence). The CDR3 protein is CATSRDPGTTYEQYF. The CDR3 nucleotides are TGTGCCACCAGCAGAGATCCCGGGACAACCTACGAGCAGTACTTC.

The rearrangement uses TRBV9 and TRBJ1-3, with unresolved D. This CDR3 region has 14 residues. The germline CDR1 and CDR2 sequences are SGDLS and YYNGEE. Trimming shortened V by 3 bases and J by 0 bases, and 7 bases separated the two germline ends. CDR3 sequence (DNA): TGTGCCAGCAGCGGACCGAACTCTGGAAACACCATATATTTT. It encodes CASSGPNSGNTIYF.

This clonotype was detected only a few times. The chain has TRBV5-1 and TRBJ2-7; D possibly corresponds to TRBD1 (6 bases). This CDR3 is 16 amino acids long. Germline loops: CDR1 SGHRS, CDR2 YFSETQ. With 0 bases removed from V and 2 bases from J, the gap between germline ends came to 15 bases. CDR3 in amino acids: CASSLGTSQGTYEQYF. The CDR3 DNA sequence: TGCGCCAGCAGCTTGGGGACCTCACAGGGAACCTACGAGCAGTACTTC. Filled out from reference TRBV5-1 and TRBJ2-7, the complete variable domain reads KAGVTQTPRYLIKTRGQQVTLSCSPISGHRSVSWYQQTPGQGLQFLFEYFSETQRNKGNFPGRFSGRQFSNSRSEMNVSTLELGDSALYLCASSLGTSQGTYEQYFGPGTRLTVT.

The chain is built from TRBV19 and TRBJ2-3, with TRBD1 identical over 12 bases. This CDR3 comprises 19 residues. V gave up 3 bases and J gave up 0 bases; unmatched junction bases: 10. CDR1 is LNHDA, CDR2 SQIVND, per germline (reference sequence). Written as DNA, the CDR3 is TGTGCCAGTAGTATCTTCGGGACAGGGGGCGTACCTAGCACAGATACGCAGTATTTT. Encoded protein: CASSIFGTGGVPSTDTQYF. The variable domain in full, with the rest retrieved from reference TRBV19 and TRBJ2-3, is DGGITQSPKYLFRKEGQNVTLSCEQNLNHDAMYWYRQDPGQGLRLIYYSQIVNDFQKGDIAEGYSVSREKKESFPLTVTSAQKNPTAFYLCASSIFGTGGVPSTDTQYFGPGTRLTVL.

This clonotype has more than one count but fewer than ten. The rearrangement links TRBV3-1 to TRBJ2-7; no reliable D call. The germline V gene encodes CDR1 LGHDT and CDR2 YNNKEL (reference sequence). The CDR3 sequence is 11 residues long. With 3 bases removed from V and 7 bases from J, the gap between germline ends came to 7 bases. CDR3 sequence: CASSHRREQYF. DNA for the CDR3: TGTGCCAGCAGCCATCGGCGGGAGCAGTACTTC.

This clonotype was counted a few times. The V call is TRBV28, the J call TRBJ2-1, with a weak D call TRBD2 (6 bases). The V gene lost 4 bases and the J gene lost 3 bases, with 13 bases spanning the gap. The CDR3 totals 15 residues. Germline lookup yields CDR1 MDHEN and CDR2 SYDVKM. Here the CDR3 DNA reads TGTGCCAGCAGTTGGAGGGGACCTGTCTACAATGAGCAGTTCTTC. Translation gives CASSWRGPVYNEQFF.

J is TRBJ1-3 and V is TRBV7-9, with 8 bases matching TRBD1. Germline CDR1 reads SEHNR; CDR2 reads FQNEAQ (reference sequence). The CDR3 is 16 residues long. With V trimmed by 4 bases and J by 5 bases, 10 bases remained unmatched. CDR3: CASSSAGTGQRNTIYF. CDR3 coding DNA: TGTGCCAGCAGCTCCGCCGGGACAGGTCAGAGAAACACCATATATTTT.

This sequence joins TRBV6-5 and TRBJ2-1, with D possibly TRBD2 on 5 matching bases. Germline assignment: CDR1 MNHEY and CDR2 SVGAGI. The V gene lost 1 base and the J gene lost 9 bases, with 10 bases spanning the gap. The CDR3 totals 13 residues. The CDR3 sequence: CASSYFRDSEQFF. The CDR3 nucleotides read TGTGCCAGCAGTTACTTTCGGGATTCTGAGCAGTTCTTC.

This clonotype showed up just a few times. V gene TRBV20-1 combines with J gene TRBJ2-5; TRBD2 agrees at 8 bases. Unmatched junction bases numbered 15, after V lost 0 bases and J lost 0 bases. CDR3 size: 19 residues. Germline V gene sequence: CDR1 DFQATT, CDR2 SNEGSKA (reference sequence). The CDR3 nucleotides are TGCAGTGCTAGAGATAAAGGTTCGAGCGGGGGCCTACACCAAGAGACCCAGTACTTC. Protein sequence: CSARDKGSSGGLHQETQYF.

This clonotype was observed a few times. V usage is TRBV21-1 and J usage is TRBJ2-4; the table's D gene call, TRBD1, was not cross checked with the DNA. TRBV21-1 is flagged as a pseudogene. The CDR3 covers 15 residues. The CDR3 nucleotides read TGTGCCAGCAGCAAAGGGACGGGGGGTACGGACATTCAGTACTTC. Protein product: CASSKGTGGTDIQYF.